Presented here are 21 T cell receptor beta chains from one specimen sequenced in a study of blood T cell repertoires in COVID-19. Only in-frame clones appear in the TCRdb table, and some are missing; sequencing was by immunoSEQ multiplex PCR. The table lists roughly 63,000 clones, over 75% of them singletons, with more than 7.5% in the top ten. The sequencing input was peripheral blood. The source of these receptors is a human donor in a cohort sampled during active COVID-19.

Here the CDR3 DNA reads TGCAGCGTCATTGACAGGGGGATCCACGAGCAGTACTTC. It specifies CSVIDRGIHEQYF. This rearrangement joins TRBV29-1 to TRBJ2-7, with 9 bases identical to TRBD1. The V and J ends lost 6 bases and 5 bases, in that order; junction bases with no gene match: 8. This CDR3 has 13 residues. Germline V CDR1 and CDR2: SQVTM, ANQGSEA.

The rearrangement uses TRBV27 and TRBJ2-1, with D uncertain. This CDR3 contains 13 residues. Trimming shortened V by 11 bases and J by 6 bases, and 17 bases separated the two germline ends. In germline, CDR1 is MNHEY, CDR2 SMNVEV (reference sequence). This CDR3 reads CASGRHLGNEQFF. The CDR3 DNA sequence: TGTGCCTCAGGTCGGCACTTGGGCAATGAGCAGTTCTTC.

V gene TRBV4-3 combines with J gene TRBJ2-3; 10 positions match TRBD1. The germline V gene has CDR1 LGHNA and CDR2 YSLEER. Losses at the gene ends were 1 base for V and 2 bases for J; bases not matched to a gene: 6. The CDR3 sequence is 17 residues long. The CDR3 region is CASSQGFGTGVTDTQYF. CDR3 coding DNA: TGCGCCAGCAGCCAAGGATTTGGGACAGGGGTCACAGATACGCAGTATTTT.

CDR3 sequence: CATSGTGQIEQYF. In DNA, the CDR3 is TGTGCCACATCCGGGACAGGCCAGATTGAGCAGTACTTC. This sequence joins TRBV15 and TRBJ2-7; 8 nucleotides match TRBD1. The germline V gene has CDR1 LNHNV and CDR2 YYDKDF (reference sequence). This CDR3 region has 13 residues. The junction had 11 bases not matched to a gene; V was cut back by 9 bases and J by 7 bases.

V usage is TRBV6-5 and J usage is TRBJ1-1; D remains unclear. Germline loops: CDR1 MNHEY, CDR2 SVGAGI. Trimming removed 10 bases at V and 2 bases at J, with 14 bases between. CDR3 length equals 13 residues. The CDR3 is CATTVRSNTEAFF. The CDR3 bases are TGTGCCACCACTGTGAGGTCAAACACTGAAGCTTTCTTT.

The V gene is TRBV5-1, the J gene TRBJ1-2; weak D call: TRBD1 (5 bases). The CDR3 covers 13 residues. V lost 4 bases and J 8 bases, leaving 15 bases between the germline ends. Germline CDR1 is SGHRS and CDR2 is YFSETQ. CDR3 region: CASSQGGAGGYTF. The CDR3 bases are TGCGCCAGCAGCCAAGGAGGGGCTGGAGGCTACACCTTC.

The chain is built from TRBV7-2 and TRBJ2-5; 7 positions agree with TRBD1. The germline V gene has CDR1 SGHTA and CDR2 FQGNSA. This CDR3 region has 14 residues. V was pared by 1 base and J by 4 bases, with 3 bases of the junction left unmatched. The CDR3 DNA sequence: TGTGCCAGCAGCTTAGGAAGGGGGCGAGAGACCCAGTACTTC. Its translation: CASSLGRGRETQYF.

The rearrangement joins TRBV5-5 to TRBJ1-6, with 9 bases matching TRBD1. The CDR3 loop spans 17 amino acids. The germline gives CDR1 SGHKS, CDR2 YYEKEE (reference sequence). After removal of 4 bases from V and 8 bases from J, the junction contained 13 bases not matched to a gene. The CDR3 region is CASSVGGDRAYYSPLHF. CDR3 sequence (DNA): TGTGCCAGCAGCGTCGGAGGGGACAGGGCATATTATTCACCCCTCCACTTT. Full variable domain (missing parts from reference TRBV5-5 and TRBJ1-6): DAGVTQSPTHLIKTRGQQVTLRCSPISGHKSVSWYQQVLGQGPQFIFQYYEKEERGRGNFPDRFSARQFPNYSSELNVNALLLGDSALYLCASSVGGDRAYYSPLHFGNGTRLTVT.

This chain joins TRBV4-1 and TRBJ1-2; 9 positions match TRBD1. Germline V gene sequence: CDR1 MGHRA, CDR2 YSYEKL. CDR3 length: 15 residues. Trimming removed 4 bases from V and 8 bases from J; junction bases left unmatched: 11. The CDR3 protein is CASSPIQDRGSGYTF. The CDR3 DNA follows: TGCGCCAGCAGCCCGATACAAGACAGGGGGAGCGGCTACACCTTC.

J is TRBJ2-1 and V is TRBV24-1, with 11 bases aligning to TRBD2. The germline V gene has CDR1 KGHDR and CDR2 SFDVKD. The CDR3 spans 15 residues. V lost 5 bases, J lost 7 bases, and 6 bases stayed unmatched. This CDR3 is CATSVSGLAVNEQFF. For the CDR3, the DNA is TGTGCCACCAGTGTGTCGGGACTAGCGGTAAATGAGCAGTTCTTC.

V is TRBV19 and J is TRBJ1-1; 7 nucleotides agree with TRBD1. This CDR3 comprises 13 residues. Germline V gene sequence: CDR1 LNHDA, CDR2 SQIVND (reference sequence). The V segment lost 10 bases and the J segment 5 bases; nucleotides outside the gene matches: 10. In DNA, the CDR3 is TGTGCCACCCAAACAGGGGCCGGGACTGAAGCTTTCTTT. Translated, it gives CATQTGAGTEAFF.

The chain is built from TRBV24-1 and TRBJ2-5, with a weak D call TRBD2 (5 bases). V was trimmed by 4 bases and J by 2 bases, leaving 7 bases between them. The CDR3 consists of 13 residues. Germline V gene data show CDR1 as KGHDR and CDR2 as SFDVKD. CDR3 DNA sequence: TGTGCCACCAGTGACAAGCGGCAAGAGACCCAGTACTTC. It codes for CATSDKRQETQYF.

This clone appeared a single time. The chain recombines TRBV18 with TRBJ2-1, with 8 nucleotides matching TRBD2. The CDR3 extends over 16 amino acids. Germline CDR1 reads KGHSH; CDR2 reads LQKENI. V was pared by 4 bases and J by 5 bases, with 10 bases of the junction left unmatched. This CDR3 reads CASSLPPAGVNNEQFF. CDR3 in DNA: TGTGCCAGCTCACTCCCCCCAGCGGGAGTAAACAATGAGCAGTTCTTC.

V gene TRBV7-2 combines with J gene TRBJ2-5; 9 positions agree with TRBD2. Germline V gene data show CDR1 as SGHTA and CDR2 as FQGNSA. The CDR3 runs to 15 residues. V shed 5 bases and J 3 bases; nucleotides not matched to a gene: 7. The CDR3: CASSHSGRSEETQYF. CDR3 bases: TGTGCCAGCAGCCACAGCGGGAGGTCGGAAGAGACCCAGTACTTC.

V usage is TRBV10-1 and J usage is TRBJ2-3; 8 bases line up with TRBD1. The V gene's germline CDR1 is WNHNN and CDR2 SYGVQD (reference sequence). J lost 3 bases, V lost 4 bases, and 6 bases had no gene match. CDR3 length equals 15 residues. This chain's CDR3 is CASSGGTGVTDTQYF. The CDR3 DNA sequence: TGCGCCAGCAGTGGAGGGACAGGAGTTACAGATACGCAGTATTTT.

This clone was seen ten or more times. The chain links TRBV19 to TRBJ2-7, with TRBD1 matching over 12 bases. Germline trimming cut 5 bases from V and 3 bases from J; bases unmatched to any gene: 5. CDR1 is LNHDA and CDR2 is SQIVND in the germline V gene (reference sequence). This CDR3 spans 15 amino acids. The CDR3: CASSVGTGGFYEQYF. CDR3 nucleotide sequence: TGTGCCAGTAGTGTCGGGACAGGGGGCTTCTACGAGCAGTACTTC. Full variable domain (remainder filled in from reference TRBV19 and TRBJ2-7): DGGITQSPKYLFRKEGQNVTLSCEQNLNHDAMYWYRQDPGQGLRLIYYSQIVNDFQKGDIAEGYSVSREKKESFPLTVTSAQKNPTAFYLCASSVGTGGFYEQYFGPGTRLTVT.

The DNA of the CDR3 is TGTGCCAGCTCACTCACCACTAGCGGGACCACAGATACGCAGTATTTT. It encodes CASSLTTSGTTDTQYF. The chain couples TRBV18 to TRBJ2-3; 10 positions match TRBD2. V shed 4 bases and J 2 bases; nucleotides not matched to a gene: 6. The CDR3 totals 16 residues. Germline values: CDR1 KGHSH, CDR2 LQKENI. Full variable domain (missing parts from reference TRBV18 and TRBJ2-3): NAGVMQNPRHLVRRRGQEARLRCSPMKGHSHVYWYRQLPEEGLKFMVYLQKENIIDESGMPKERFSAEFPKEGPSILRIQQVVRGDSAAYFCASSLTTSGTTDTQYFGPGTRLTVL.

This clone was seen only once. This rearrangement joins TRBV30 to TRBJ2-2, with unresolved D. The CDR3 is 12 amino acids. With 3 bases removed from V and 3 bases from J, the gap between germline ends came to 5 bases. Germline V CDR1 and CDR2: GTSNPN, SVGIG (reference sequence). CDR3 sequence reads: CAWRGDTGELFF. CDR3 coding DNA: TGTGCCTGGAGGGGCGACACCGGGGAGCTGTTTTTT.

This clone was seen only once. The chain recombines TRBV4-1 with TRBJ1-1, with D uncertain. The germline V gene has CDR1 MGHRA and CDR2 YSYEKL. V dropped 0 bases and J dropped 2 bases, with 13 bases sitting between them. The CDR3 extends over 16 amino acids. The CDR3 is CASSQEGGLGNTEAFF. The DNA for the CDR3 is TGCGCCAGCAGCCAAGAAGGCGGGTTAGGAAACACTGAAGCTTTCTTT.

The CDR3 loop is CAWSGGLLTGELFF. The CDR3 region has the DNA TGTGCCTGGAGTGGGGGACTACTTACCGGGGAGCTGTTTTTT. This sequence joins TRBV30 and TRBJ2-2; TRBD2 agrees at 7 bases. Per the germline V gene, CDR1 is GTSNPN and CDR2 is SVGIG (reference sequence). The CDR3 sequence is 14 residues long. V lost 1 base to trimming and J lost 5 bases; unmatched junction nucleotides: 4.

This clone was seen only a few times. V is TRBV6-2 or TRBV6-3 and J is TRBJ1-5, with D unclear. The germline CDR1 and CDR2 sequences are MNHEY and SVGEGT. Trimming shortened V by 0 bases and J by 6 bases, and 15 bases separated the two germline ends. This CDR3 spans 16 amino acids. The CDR3: CASSYSGNATPQPQHF. CDR3 coding DNA: TGTGCCAGCAGTTACTCCGGGAACGCGACGCCTCAGCCCCAGCATTTT.